The 27 T cell receptor beta chains reported below all come from one sample, sequenced in a study of cytomegalovirus exposure and HLA in healthy donors (dated by TCRdb to about 2017). Library generation was performed with the immunoSEQ multiplex PCR assay. For the multiplex PCR, a mixture combining 60 forward primers for TCR Vbeta segments and 13 reverse primers for TCR Jbeta segments was used. The immuneACCESS repertoire file appears here via TCRdb, limited to in-frame rearrangements. These files lack a portion of the clones; in checked studies, under half of the deficit traces to unresolved V genes, and the cause of the others is not known. This sample comprises about 93,000 clones, about 82% of them detected only once. The ten largest clones capture approximately 7.5% of the sample. Sequenced input: PBMCs. All receptors derive from a man younger than 40 in good health and CMV-seronegative.

The rearrangement uses TRBV5-1 and TRBJ2-7, with 9 bases aligning to TRBD1. Trimming removed 4 bases from V and 5 bases from J; junction bases left unmatched: 7. This CDR3 is built from 14 residues. Germline CDR1 and CDR2: SGHRS and YFSETQ. The CDR3 bases are TGCGCCAGCAGCAAGACAGGGGGAAGGCACGAGCAGTACTTC. Translated: CASSKTGGRHEQYF.

The chain employs TRBV11-2 and TRBJ1-1, with a possible D match to TRBD1 (5 bases). The CDR3 runs to 15 residues. V was shortened by 10 bases and J by 0 bases, with 18 bases between the two germline ends. Germline lookup yields CDR1 SGHAT and CDR2 FQNNGV. CDR3 sequence: CATKGQAKMNTEAFF. The CDR3 DNA is TGTGCCACCAAGGGGCAGGCAAAAATGAACACTGAAGCTTTCTTT.

This clone has more than one count but fewer than ten. This chain links TRBV30 with TRBJ2-7; D may be TRBD2 (7 bases). The ends were cut back, 4 bases at V and 5 bases at J, with 15 bases in the middle. The CDR3 extends over 13 amino acids. Germline CDR1 and CDR2: GTSNPN and SVGIG (reference sequence). In DNA, the CDR3 is TGTGCCTGGACAGGGGCGGGAGTCCACGAGCAGTACTTC. Translated, it gives CAWTGAGVHEQYF.

By sample share, this clone is medium-sized. The chain is built from TRBV27 and TRBJ2-2, with D unresolved. The germline V gene encodes CDR1 MNHEY and CDR2 SMNVEV (reference sequence). The CDR3 consists of 14 residues. Between the trimmed V and J ends, which lost 3 bases and 1 base, there was a span of 6 bases. The CDR3 loop is CASSFRENTGELFF. CDR3 bases: TGTGCCAGCAGTTTTAGAGAGAACACCGGGGAGCTGTTTTTT.

The CDR3 DNA reads TGCGCCAGCAGTGATCTAGCGGGGAAAAATGAGCAGTTCTTC. Translated: CASSDLAGKNEQFF. The genes are TRBV10-1 and TRBJ2-1; TRBD2 matches at 9 bases. The CDR3 consists of 14 residues. V shed 3 bases and J 7 bases; nucleotides not matched to a gene: 4. Germline loops: CDR1 WNHNN, CDR2 SYGVQD (reference sequence).

The V call is TRBV27, the J call TRBJ1-5; D is unclear. Germline-derived CDR1 and CDR2 are MNHEY and SMNVEV (reference sequence). The CDR3 contains 13 residues. V was shortened by 3 bases and J by 4 bases, with 7 bases between the two germline ends. Written as DNA, the CDR3 is TGTGCCAGCAGTTTGTCAGTGAATCAGCCCCAGCATTTT. Amino acid sequence: CASSLSVNQPQHF.

The chain carries TRBV5-1 and TRBJ2-7; a weak D match, TRBD1 (6 bases). Germline CDR1 reads SGHRS; CDR2 reads YFSETQ. This CDR3 region has 14 residues. Trimming stripped 0 bases from V and 5 bases from J, with 12 bases between. In DNA, the CDR3 is TGCGCCAGCAGCTTGGCCAGGGGATCCCACGAGCAGTACTTC. Protein: CASSLARGSHEQYF.

V usage is TRBV7-9 and J usage is TRBJ2-6; possibly TRBD2 for D (5 bases). V lost 9 bases and J 1 base, leaving 10 bases between the germline ends. CDR1 and CDR2 (germline): SEHNR, FQNEAQ (reference sequence). The CDR3 extends over 14 amino acids. The CDR3 loop reads CASSAMSGANVLTF. CDR3 DNA: TGTGCCAGTAGCGCTATGTCTGGGGCCAACGTCCTGACTTTC.

This clone was counted a single time. This CDR3 reads CASSFGRHEQFF. DNA of the CDR3: TGCGCCAGCAGCTTTGGGAGGCATGAGCAGTTCTTC. The chain couples TRBV5-1 to TRBJ2-1; the D gene is possibly TRBD2 (6 bases). Germline assignment: CDR1 SGHRS and CDR2 YFSETQ. V lost 2 bases and J lost 8, with 8 bases in between. The CDR3 runs 12 residues.

The CDR3 DNA follows: TGTGCCAGCAGACCTATAGGGACTAGCGGGAGAATGAGGAACAATGAGCAGTTCTTC. It translates to CASRPIGTSGRMRNNEQFF. The chain couples TRBV11-2 to TRBJ2-1; TRBD2 aligns across 14 bases. With V trimmed by 6 bases and J by 5 bases, 15 bases remained unmatched. Germline CDR1 reads SGHAT; CDR2 reads FQNNGV. The CDR3 covers 19 residues.

This clone was counted between two and nine times. The chain employs TRBV6-4 and TRBJ2-1, with TRBD1 as a possible D gene (6 bases). Germline values: CDR1 MRHNA, CDR2 SNTAGT. The CDR3 is 13 residues long. The V and J ends lost 5 bases and 6 bases respectively, with 11 bases between them. The CDR3 nucleotides read TGTGCCAGCAGTACTACAGGGACCAATGAGCAGTTCTTC. It is translated as CASSTTGTNEQFF.

V gene TRBV7-9 combines with J gene TRBJ2-1, with 8 bases that match TRBD2. The CDR3 totals 15 residues. CDR1 and CDR2 (germline): SEHNR, FQNEAQ (reference sequence). V lost 2 bases, J lost 5 bases, and 5 bases stayed unmatched. CDR3 DNA: TGTGCCAGCAGCTTACCGGGAGGGCCCCACAATGAGCAGTTCTTC. This gives the protein CASSLPGGPHNEQFF.

This clone was seen more than once but under ten times. J is TRBJ2-7 and V is TRBV25-1; the match to TRBD1 covers 10 bases. This CDR3 contains 14 residues. With 6 bases clipped from V and 9 bases from J, the junction kept 11 bases outside the gene matches. Germline loops: CDR1 MGHDK, CDR2 SYGVNS. The chain's CDR3 is CASSGGDRGHGQYF. As DNA, the CDR3 is TGTGCCAGCAGCGGGGGGGACAGGGGCCATGGGCAGTACTTC.

The J gene is TRBJ2-1, the V gene TRBV29-1; 7 bases are shared with TRBD2. The CDR3 is 11 residues long. Germline-derived CDR1 and CDR2 are SQVTM and ANQGSEA. V lost 6 bases, J lost 6 bases, and 2 bases stayed unmatched. This CDR3 is CSVRLANEQFF. The CDR3 DNA reads as TGCAGCGTGCGACTAGCCAATGAGCAGTTCTTC.

The CDR3: CASSYELTEAFF. The DNA of the CDR3 is TGTGCCAGCAGTTACGAACTCACTGAAGCTTTCTTT. The rearrangement links TRBV6-6 to TRBJ1-1; D gene ambiguous. There are 12 residues in the CDR3. The germline V gene has CDR1 MNHNY and CDR2 SVGAGI (reference sequence). Deletions cut 2 bases from V and 4 bases from J, with 5 bases between.

This sequence joins TRBV5-1 and TRBJ1-5; 9 bases match TRBD1. Germline CDR1 reads SGHRS; CDR2 reads YFSETQ. V trimming: 4 bases; J trimming: 5 bases; junction bases outside the gene matches: 4. CDR3 length: 14 residues. The chain's CDR3 is CASSPDRGDQPQHF. In DNA, the CDR3 is TGCGCCAGCAGCCCGGACAGGGGCGATCAGCCCCAGCATTTT.

This clone was detected ten times or more. V usage is TRBV7-6 and J usage is TRBJ2-1, with 7 nucleotides matching TRBD1. This CDR3 has 15 residues. The ends lost 5 bases at V and 7 bases at J; junction bases unmatched: 11. The germline V gene has CDR1 SGHVS and CDR2 FNYEAQ. This CDR3 reads CASSPGKGATNEQFF. CDR3 in DNA: TGTGCCAGCAGCCCCGGGAAGGGGGCGACGAATGAGCAGTTCTTC.

This chain joins TRBV18 and TRBJ2-5, with a weak D call TRBD2 (5 bases). V lost 0 bases, J lost 5 bases, and 7 bases lay in between. Germline lookup yields CDR1 KGHSH and CDR2 LQKENI. The CDR3 has 13 residues. This chain's CDR3 is CASSPPRGETQYF. CDR3 sequence (DNA): TGTGCCAGCTCACCACCCCGAGGGGAGACCCAGTACTTC. Combining the CDR3 with reference TRBV18 and TRBJ2-5 gives the whole variable domain NAGVMQNPRHLVRRRGQEARLRCSPMKGHSHVYWYRQLPEEGLKFMVYLQKENIIDESGMPKERFSAEFPKEGPSILRIQQVVRGDSAAYFCASSPPRGETQYFGPGTRLLVL.

This chain joins TRBV5-5 and TRBJ1-3; the D gene is possibly TRBD1 (5 bases). V was clipped by 2 bases and J by 0 bases, with 12 bases between them. The CDR3 consists of 16 residues. From germline, CDR1 is SGHKS and CDR2 YYEKEE (reference sequence). CDR3 residues: CASSFSDTSSGNTIYF. CDR3 in DNA: TGTGCCAGCAGCTTCTCGGACACGAGCTCTGGAAACACCATATATTTT.

The chain uses TRBV4-1 and TRBJ1-2; 7 positions match TRBD1. CDR3 length: 15 amino acids. Germline CDR1 MGHRA, CDR2 YSYEKL. The trim removed 4 bases at V and 1 base at J, leaving 6 bases unmatched. CDR3 sequence reads: CASSPKGAGNYGYTF. In DNA, the CDR3 is TGCGCCAGCAGCCCTAAGGGGGCGGGTAACTATGGCTACACCTTC.

The rearrangement links TRBV29-1 to TRBJ2-5; possibly TRBD1 for D (6 bases). This CDR3 region has 12 residues. CDR1 is SQVTM, CDR2 ANQGSEA, per germline. Between the trimmed V and J ends, which lost 4 bases and 7 bases, there was a span of 13 bases. The CDR3, as DNA: TGCAGCGTTGTTAAAGGGGACATGACCCAGTACTTC. It specifies CSVVKGDMTQYF.

This chain joins TRBV13 and TRBJ1-6; D remains unclear. Germline V CDR1 and CDR2: PRHDT, FYEKMQ (reference sequence). Deletions cut 5 bases from V and 10 bases from J, with 15 bases between. The CDR3 sequence is 14 residues long. CDR3 loop: CASSRTDGQSPLHF. Written as DNA, the CDR3 is TGTGCCAGCAGCCGGACTGACGGGCAATCACCCCTCCACTTT.

This clone came up a few times. V and J are TRBV5-1 and TRBJ1-5; D is perhaps TRBD1 (6 bases). The CDR3 has 13 amino acids. Trimming left V 4 bases short and J 4 bases short, with 9 bases between. Germline V gene lookup returns CDR1 SGHRS and CDR2 YFSETQ. CDR3 amino acids: CASSLDRNQPQHF. The CDR3 DNA follows: TGCGCCAGCAGCCTCGACAGGAATCAGCCCCAGCATTTT.

V is TRBV28 and J is TRBJ1-4, with D perhaps matching TRBD1 (5 bases). CDR1 is MDHEN, CDR2 SYDVKM, per germline. CDR3 length: 17 residues. V was shortened by 0 bases and J by 8 bases, with 19 bases between the two germline ends. The CDR3 reads CASSLWDLRGEGEKLFF. DNA of the CDR3: TGTGCCAGCAGTTTATGGGACCTCCGGGGGGAAGGGGAAAAACTGTTTTTT.

The chain couples TRBV6-5 to TRBJ1-5; no clear D. The V gene's germline CDR1 is MNHEY and CDR2 SVGAGI. V gave up 5 bases and J gave up 5 bases, with 13 bases separating them. CDR3 size: 14 residues. CDR3 region: CASSPGSNDQPQHF. For the CDR3, the DNA is TGTGCCAGCAGTCCCGGGTCGAACGATCAGCCCCAGCATTTT.

This clone was counted only a few times. The rearrangement joins TRBV5-1 to TRBJ2-3; 12 bases are shared with TRBD2. The CDR3 covers 15 residues. CDR1 is SGHRS and CDR2 is YFSETQ in the germline V gene. V trimming: 4 bases; J trimming: 7 bases; junction bases outside the gene matches: 7. The CDR3 region has the DNA TGCGCCAGCAGCGTACCGAGGACTAGCGGGAATACGCAGTATTTT. Protein: CASSVPRTSGNTQYF.

This clone appeared once. The rearrangement uses TRBV6-1 and TRBJ1-5, with 7 bases identical to TRBD1. Germline V gives CDR1 MNHNS, CDR2 SASEGT. The J segment lost 4 bases and the V segment lost 4 bases, leaving 4 bases of the junction unmatched. The CDR3 is 14 residues long. CDR3 in amino acids: CASSGDSVNQPQHF. CDR3 DNA sequence: TGTGCCAGCAGTGGGGACAGCGTGAATCAGCCCCAGCATTTT.